Each of the 16 T cell receptor beta chains below was sequenced from the same sample in a study of blood T cell repertoires in COVID-19. The method was immunoSEQ multiplex PCR; TCRdb's version includes in-frame clones alone and lacks a portion of them. The sample includes 200,000 to 250,000 clones, approximately 80% of them seen just once. Sequencing was done on a sample of peripheral blood. The receptor set was obtained from a woman aged 80 or over with COVID-19, enrolled during active disease.

This chain connects TRBV28 to TRBJ2-1; D perhaps matches TRBD2 (5 bases). The CDR3 is made up of 13 amino acids. The V gene lost 8 bases and the J gene lost 6 bases, with 14 bases spanning the gap. Per the germline V gene, CDR1 is MDHEN and CDR2 is SYDVKM. The CDR3 DNA is TGTGCCAGCTGGTCAATTGCGGGCAATGAGCAGTTCTTC. Translated, it gives CASWSIAGNEQFF. The variable domain in full, with the rest retrieved from reference TRBV28 and TRBJ2-1, is DVKVTQSSRYLVKRTGEKVFLECVQDMDHENMFWYRQDPGLGLRLIYFSYDVKMKEKGDIPEGYSVSREKKERFSLILESASTNQTSMYLCASWSIAGNEQFFGPGTRLTVL.

J is TRBJ2-7 and V is TRBV9; TRBD1 aligns across 10 bases. This CDR3 has 17 amino acids. The germline CDR1 and CDR2 sequences are SGDLS and YYNGEE. V was clipped by 4 bases and J by 3 bases; unmatched bases: 13. CDR3 residues: CASSRQGAMDVLYEQYF. CDR3 sequence (DNA): TGTGCCAGCAGCCGACAGGGGGCAATGGATGTTCTCTACGAGCAGTACTTC.

The table lists this clone with a few counts. J is TRBJ1-4 and V is TRBV28; a weak D match, TRBD1 (5 bases). Per the germline V gene, CDR1 is MDHEN and CDR2 is SYDVKM. The V end lost 5 bases, the J end lost 11 bases, and 18 bases lay between the germline ends. The CDR3 runs 14 residues. The CDR3 DNA sequence: TGTGCCAGCAGTACTCCGGTACAAGCAGGGAAACTGTTTTTT. This translates into CASSTPVQAGKLFF.

The chain carries TRBV7-3 and TRBJ2-2; perhaps TRBD2 as D (6 bases). With 5 bases removed from V and 5 bases from J, the gap between germline ends came to 15 bases. CDR3 size: 15 residues. Germline CDR1 reads SGHTA; CDR2 reads FQGTGA. The CDR3 is CASSPGLSGTGELFF. The CDR3 nucleotides are TGTGCCAGCAGCCCTGGACTAAGCGGGACCGGGGAGCTGTTTTTT.

This clone was observed a few times. The rearrangement links TRBV5-1 to TRBJ1-3; 8 positions match TRBD1. Germline V CDR1 and CDR2: SGHRS, YFSETQ. The V gene end was trimmed by 4 bases and the J gene end by 2 bases; junction bases not matched to a gene: 2. This CDR3 comprises 14 residues. DNA of the CDR3: TGCGCCAGCAGCGAGACAGGGGCTGGAAACACCATATATTTT. Its translation is CASSETGAGNTIYF. The whole variable domain, filled in from reference TRBV5-1 and TRBJ1-3, reads KAGVTQTPRYLIKTRGQQVTLSCSPISGHRSVSWYQQTPGQGLQFLFEYFSETQRNKGNFPGRFSGRQFSNSRSEMNVSTLELGDSALYLCASSETGAGNTIYFGEGSWLTVV.

Comments on this clone: Other DNA sequences in this sample translate to the same CDR3. The rearrangement uses TRBV3-1 (or the pseudogene TRBV3-2) and TRBJ1-1; the D gene is possibly TRBD1 (5 bases). The germline gives CDR1 LGHDT, CDR2 YNNKEL (reference sequence). CDR3 size: 14 residues. Trimming removed 1 base at V and 4 bases at J, with 10 bases between. The chain's CDR3 is CASSQGGGGTEAFF. The CDR3 DNA reads TGTGCCAGCAGCCAAGGTGGGGGAGGCACTGAAGCTTTCTTT.

The chain is built from TRBV21-1 and TRBJ2-1; the table's D call TRBD1 went unverified against the DNA. TRBV21-1 is described as a pseudogene. The CDR3 length is 19 residues. The CDR3 is CASSSRQGEFSGSYNEQFF. DNA for the CDR3: TGTGCCAGCAGCAGCCGACAGGGGGAGTTTAGTGGTTCCTACAATGAGCAGTTCTTC.

This clone was seen a handful of times. This chain connects TRBV29-1 to TRBJ2-7; 7 nucleotides agree with TRBD2. The V gene end was trimmed by 5 bases and the J gene end by 4 bases; junction bases not matched to a gene: 5. CDR1 and CDR2 (germline): SQVTM, ANQGSEA. The CDR3 consists of 12 residues. The CDR3 sequence is CSVLGEGYEQYF. CDR3 DNA sequence: TGCAGCGTTCTGGGGGAGGGATACGAGCAGTACTTC.

V is TRBV6-5 and J is TRBJ1-5, with D possibly being TRBD1 (6 bases). Germline assignment: CDR1 MNHEY and CDR2 SVGAGI. The CDR3 runs to 14 residues. The germline V and J ends were trimmed by 11 bases and 7 bases, with 21 bases remaining between them. The CDR3 DNA is TGTGCCTGCCAACTTACAGGGAATTGGCAGCCCCAGCATTTT. It codes for CACQLTGNWQPQHF.

This clone was found once. V and J are TRBV4-2 and TRBJ2-7; the D is unclear. This CDR3 is 13 amino acids long. With 1 base removed from V and 2 bases from J, the gap between germline ends came to 6 bases. Germline V lookup: CDR1 LGHNA, CDR2 YNFKEQ. CDR3 nucleotide sequence: TGTGCCAGCAGCCAAGGGTCTACCTACGAGCAGTACTTC. This codes for CASSQGSTYEQYF.

The chain couples TRBV9 to TRBJ2-2; 8 nucleotides align to TRBD1. The germline V gene has CDR1 SGDLS and CDR2 YYNGEE. V was clipped by 3 bases and J by 6 bases; unmatched bases: 10. This CDR3 comprises 16 residues. The CDR3 nucleotides are TGTGCCAGCAGCGCCTCGACAGGGGTTGGTCCCGGGGAGCTGTTTTTT. Amino acid sequence: CASSASTGVGPGELFF.

This clone was recorded many times. The chain links TRBV6-5 to TRBJ1-3; D gene ambiguous. V was trimmed by 6 bases and J by 4 bases, leaving 16 bases between them. The CDR3 totals 15 residues. The germline V gene has CDR1 MNHEY and CDR2 SVGAGI. The CDR3 loop is CASSYRGAGGNTIYF. The CDR3, as DNA: TGTGCCAGCAGCTACCGTGGAGCGGGGGGAAACACCATATATTTT.

CDR3 coding DNA: TGTGCCAGCAGTGGGAGTAGCTTGGGTACAGAGACCCAGTACTTC. Its translation: CASSGSSLGTETQYF. This chain joins TRBV2 and TRBJ2-5; no reliable D call. There are 15 residues in the CDR3. The V end was cut by 4 bases, the J end by 4 bases, with 16 bases between. The germline V gene has CDR1 SNHLY and CDR2 FYNNEI. Full variable domain (missing parts from reference TRBV2 and TRBJ2-5): EPEVTQTPSHQVTQMGQEVILRCVPISNHLYFYWYRQILGQKVEFLVSFYNNEISEKSEIFDDQFSVERPDGSNFTLKIRSTKLEDSAMYFCASSGSSLGTETQYFGPGTRLLVL.

The chain is built from TRBV29-1 and TRBJ1-4, with D unclear. The V end was cut by 4 bases, the J end by 8 bases, with 8 bases between. Germline lookup yields CDR1 SQVTM and CDR2 ANQGSEA. There are 11 residues in the CDR3. CDR3 DNA: TGCAGCGTTGTACGGTACGAAAAACTGTTTTTT. Translation gives CSVVRYEKLFF.

This chain links TRBV19 with TRBJ1-5; D gene ambiguous. Germline loops: CDR1 LNHDA, CDR2 SQIVND (reference sequence). Trimming stripped 4 bases from V and 4 bases from J, with 11 bases between. This CDR3 spans 14 amino acids. CDR3 nucleotide sequence: TGTGCCAGTAGTACCCTGGGCATAAATCAGCCCCAGCATTTT. This gives the protein CASSTLGINQPQHF.

The rearrangement joins TRBV19 to TRBJ1-4; D ambiguous. The V end lost 6 bases, the J end lost 8 bases, and 7 bases lay between the germline ends. This CDR3 comprises 11 residues. Per germline, CDR1 LNHDA and CDR2 SQIVND (reference sequence). In DNA form, the CDR3 reads TGTGCCAGTAGGATCGAGGAAAAACTGTTTTTT. Protein sequence: CASRIEEKLFF.